The clone carrying this T cell receptor beta chain was counted between two and nine times. As yet, its antigen is unknown. This record comes from a study of identical twins. A universal primer binding site was introduced by template switching. The final cDNA contained unique molecular identifiers. TCRdb re-analysed the 5' RACE reads in MiXCR, keeping a single row per CDR3 protein. The sample carries 220,000 or so distinct CDR3 sequences, approximately 7% recorded once. Trimming took 7 bases from V and 5 from J, leaving 14 bases between them. Looked up from germline, CDR1 is SQVTM and CDR2 is ANQGSEA. This CDR3 comprises 13 residues. Study-level points and caveats: The authors noted that invariant MAIT and iNKT cells could partly confound zero-insertion analyses.

Separately, the same data were catalogued under a study of yellow fever vaccine responses in identical twins.

This receptor was taken from a woman younger than 30 in good health. Sequenced: memory (CD45RO+) T cells sorted from blood. The chain carries TRBV29-1 and TRBJ1-4, with D tentatively TRBD1 (6 bases). CDR3 sequence reads: CSATQGFNEKLFF. In nucleotides, the CDR3 is TGCAGCGCCACCCAGGGGTTCAATGAAAAACTGTTTTTT.